What follows describes a single T cell receptor (beta chain). Its antigen remains unidentified. The TCRbeta library incorporated unique molecular identifiers. Each CDR3 protein is one row after TCRdb ran MiXCR on the PCR reads. The sample contains hundreds of thousands of distinct CDR3 sequences, over 10% of which appear only once. This sample stems from a study of T-cell reconstitution after alpha-beta-depleted transplantation in children. Findings of the study overall: Approximately two months post-transplant, alpha-beta T cells reportedly originated from several hundred expanded graft clones. Some patients' high day-60 TCRbeta diversity was attributed to recipient cells surviving conditioning.

Germline V CDR1 and CDR2: SGHTA, FQGNSA. The germline V and J ends were trimmed by 5 bases and 5 bases, with 9 bases remaining between them. CDR3 length equals 13 residues. This chain links TRBV7-2 with TRBJ2-2; no reliable D call. Sequenced material: PBMCs, taken before TCRalphabeta/CD19-depleted stem cell transplant. The sequence came from a girl aged 2 to 9 with congenital amegakaryocytic thrombocytopenia, due to receive a stem cell transplant. For the CDR3, the DNA is TGTGCCAGCAGCCCGATTAGAACCGGGGAGCTGTTTTTT. Protein: CASSPIRTGELFF.